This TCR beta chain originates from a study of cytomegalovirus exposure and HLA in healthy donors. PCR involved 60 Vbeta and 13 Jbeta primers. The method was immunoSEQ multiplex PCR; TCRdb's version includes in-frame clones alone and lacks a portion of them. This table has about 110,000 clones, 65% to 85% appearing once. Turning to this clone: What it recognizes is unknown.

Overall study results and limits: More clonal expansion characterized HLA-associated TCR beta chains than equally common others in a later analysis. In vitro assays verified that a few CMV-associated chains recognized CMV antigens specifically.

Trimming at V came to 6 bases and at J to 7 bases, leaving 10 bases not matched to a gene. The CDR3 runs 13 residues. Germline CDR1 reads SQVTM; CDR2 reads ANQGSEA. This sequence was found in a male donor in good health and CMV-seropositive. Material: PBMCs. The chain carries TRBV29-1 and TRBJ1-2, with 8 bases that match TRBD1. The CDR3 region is CSVAKQGGSGYTF. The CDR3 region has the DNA TGCAGCGTCGCAAAACAGGGGGGGAGTGGCTACACCTTC.